A selection of T cell receptor beta chains follows, all from one sample in a study of immune evolution from preneoplasia to lung adenocarcinoma. Repertoires were generated with immunoSEQ multiplex PCR, while TCRdb's copy carries only in-frame clones and drops some. The table lists 9,000 to 10,000 clones, around four fifths of them singletons. The specimen sequenced was FFPE minimally invasive lung adenocarcinoma tissue. The source is a person aged 70 to 85 with lung adenocarcinoma. Some clones in this sample may be carry-over from other donors' samples. Both conserved end residues are part of each CDR3. Each record gives: J gene, D gene, V gene, clone size, CDR3 DNA, CDR3 protein. A D gene is named only where the DNA matches it firmly. Size values are once, few and many counts, or a class for expanded clones, and some rows have none.

J: TRBJ2-7
D: -
V: TRBV5-6
size: -
DNA: TGTGCCAGCAGCGAAGGGGACGAGCAGTACTTC
CDR3: CASSEGDEQYF

J: TRBJ1-6
D: -
V: TRBV7-8
size: -
DNA: TGTGCCAGCAGCTTAGCGGACCCGGGGGATTCACCCCTCCACTTT
CDR3: CASSLADPGDSPLHF

J: TRBJ2-3
D: TRBD2
V: TRBV10-1
size: few
DNA: TGCGCCAGGACTCAACCCCAGGGCGGGAGGACCCACACAGATACGCAGTATTTT
CDR3: CARTQPQGGRTHTDTQYF

J: TRBJ1-1
D: -
V: TRBV5-6
size: -
DNA: TGTGCCAGCAGCTTGGCCGCCAGGGGAATAAACACTGAAGCTTTCTTT
CDR3: CASSLAARGINTEAFF

J: TRBJ1-6
D: -
V: TRBV7-2
size: -
DNA: TGTGCCAGCAGCACAACAGGGTCTAATTCACCCCTCCACTTT
CDR3: CASSTTGSNSPLHF

J: TRBJ2-4
D: TRBD1
V: TRBV9
size: once
DNA: TGTGCCAGCAGTAGGACAGGCAACATTCAGAACTTC
CDR3: CASSRTGNIQNF

J: TRBJ1-1
D: -
V: TRBV29-1
size: -
DNA: TGCAGCGTTGAAGGGCTAGGGGAGGGACCTGAAGCTTTCTTT
CDR3: CSVEGLGEGPEAFF

J: TRBJ2-1
D: -
V: TRBV28
size: -
DNA: TGTGCCAGCAGTATTACATTAGGGGAGCAGTTCTTC
CDR3: CASSITLGEQFF

J: TRBJ2-7
D: -
V: TRBV11-2
size: once
DNA: TGTGCCAGCAGCTTAGAGGACTTGGGGGAGCAGTACTTC
CDR3: CASSLEDLGEQYF

J: TRBJ2-2
D: -
V: TRBV5-6
size: -
DNA: TGTGCCAGCAGCTCCATGGACAGCGAAGCAATCGGGGAGCTGTTTTTT
CDR3: CASSSMDSEAIGELFF

J: TRBJ2-3
D: TRBD2
V: TRBV28
size: -
DNA: TGTGCCAGCGGACTAGCGGGGGCCTCTAGCACAGATACGCAGTATTTT
CDR3: CASGLAGASSTDTQYF

J: TRBJ2-5
D: -
V: TRBV5-6
size: -
DNA: TGTGCCAGCAGCTTGGGGACTCAAAATAAGTACTTC
CDR3: CASSLGTQNKYF

J: TRBJ2-3
D: -
V: TRBV9
size: -
DNA: TGTGCCAGCAGCCTGAGCTTCTTCGACACAGATACGCAGTATTTT
CDR3: CASSLSFFDTDTQYF

J: TRBJ1-2
D: -
V: TRBV5-1
size: large
DNA: TGCGCCAGCAGCCCCGGCTTAGAGTTGAACTATGGCTACACCTTC
CDR3: CASSPGLELNYGYTF

J: TRBJ1-1
D: TRBD1
V: TRBV30
size: -
DNA: TGTGCCTGGAGCGGACAGGCCAAAAGAGACACTGAAGCTTTCTTT
CDR3: CAWSGQAKRDTEAFF

J: TRBJ2-5
D: -
V: TRBV5-1
size: -
DNA: TGCGCCAGCAGCTTGGGGTCTAGCTCAGGCCAAGAGACCCAGTACTTC
CDR3: CASSLGSSSGQETQYF

J: TRBJ2-7
D: -
V: TRBV6-1
size: once
DNA: TGTGCCAGCAGGACTCAGGTGCGTTACGAGCAGTACTTC
CDR3: CASRTQVRYEQYF

J: TRBJ2-7
D: TRBD1
V: TRBV28
size: -
DNA: TGTGCCAGCAGTCCCCCCGGGACAGACGACGAGCAGTACTTC
CDR3: CASSPPGTDDEQYF